Shown below are 16 T cell receptor beta chains from a single sample sequenced in a study of human T cells and chemical hapten exposure (dated by TCRdb to about 2021). The sample's time point label, in plain terms: pre-sensitization, week 0. The treatment or condition label on this specimen signifies: therapeutic diphenylcyclopropenone sensitization with weekly scalp DPC. Libraries were constructed by RACE. Instrument used: NextSeq 500. Using fastp trimming at Q25 and MiXCR clonotype assembly, TCRdb reanalyzed the public sequencing data and kept in-frame beta chains. Each record represents a unique CDR3 protein, reported with the most common genes and DNA among its rows. The sample table contains 380,000 or so distinct CDR3 sequences; only one count was recorded for 4.5% to 7% of them. In total, the top ten clones hold less than 9% of the sample. Sequences were derived from whole blood, sampled in connection with sensitization to the hapten diphenylcyclopropenone (DPC). These receptors were taken from a woman between 18 and 29 years old with alopecia areata. Some clones in this sample may be carry-over from other donors' samples.

On this clonotype: This may stem from a read error, because a much larger clone lies one nucleotide away. The CDR3 here is CARNLAGARGETQYF. The CDR3 DNA follows: TGTGCCAGGAATCTGGCGGGGGCCCGGGGAGAGACCCAGTACTTC. The chain carries TRBV9 and TRBJ2-5, with D perhaps matching TRBD2 (7 bases). V was cut by 8 bases and J by 4 bases, with 21 bases left in between. This CDR3 spans 15 amino acids. Germline loops: CDR1 SGDLS, CDR2 YYNGEE.

This clonotype has a count of ten or more. The rearrangement links TRBV2 to TRBJ2-1; 8 bases are shared with TRBD1. Germline V gene lookup returns CDR1 SNHLY and CDR2 FYNNEI. The length of the CDR3 is 15 residues. The V and J ends lost 5 bases and 3 bases, in that order; junction bases with no gene match: 6. CDR3 in amino acids: CASSPDREGYNEQFF. In DNA, the CDR3 is TGTGCCAGCAGTCCGGACAGGGAAGGCTACAATGAGCAGTTCTTC.

This clonotype was picked up many times. The chain carries TRBV13 and TRBJ1-4; 11 bases align to TRBD1. The CDR3 has 15 residues. From germline, CDR1 is PRHDT and CDR2 FYEKMQ (reference sequence). V gave up 3 bases and J gave up 8 bases; unmatched junction bases: 5. DNA for the CDR3: TGTGCCAGCAGCTTGGACAGGGGGCTTGGAGAAAAACTGTTTTTT. It encodes CASSLDRGLGEKLFF. The entire variable domain, with the rest obtained from reference TRBV13 and TRBJ1-4, is as follows: AAGVIQSPRHLIKEKRETATLKCYPIPRHDTVYWYQQGPGQDPQFLISFYEKMQSDKGSIPDRFSAQQFSDYHSELNMSSLELGDSALYFCASSLDRGLGEKLFFGSGTQLSVL.

This clonotype was seen only a few times. The rearrangement joins TRBV29-1 to TRBJ2-7; D might be TRBD2 (6 bases). V was trimmed by 3 bases and J by 5 bases, leaving 14 bases between them. The CDR3 consists of 13 residues. CDR1 is SQVTM and CDR2 is ANQGSEA in the germline V gene. CDR3 DNA sequence: TGCAGCGTTGAGGCCGGGGGAGGCAACGAGCAGTACTTC. As protein: CSVEAGGGNEQYF.

J is TRBJ2-3 and V is TRBV6-2 or TRBV6-3, with 8 bases aligning to TRBD2. The CDR3 is 18 amino acids. Losses at the gene ends were 2 bases for V and 5 bases for J; bases not matched to a gene: 15. Germline V CDR1 and CDR2: MNHEY, SVGEGT. Here the CDR3 DNA reads TGTGCCAGCAGTTACCGTCCGGGAGGGGGGGGCCGAGGAGATACGCAGTATTTT. Translation: CASSYRPGGGGRGDTQYF.

The sample holds a few counts of this clonotype. A much larger clone differs by one base, so this may be a read error. This chain connects TRBV7-2 to TRBJ1-1; D unresolved. Trimming stripped 2 bases from V and 1 base from J, with 2 bases between. The CDR3 is 12 amino acids. Per germline, CDR1 SGHTA and CDR2 FQGNSA. CDR3 residues: CASSLWNTEAFF. In nucleotides, the CDR3 is TGTGCCAGCAGCTTATGGAACACTGAAGCTTTCTTT.

CDR3 bases: TGTGCCAGCAGCTCTCCTCGCTTAAGGGGAGGGAATGAGCAGTTCTTC. Protein sequence: CASSSPRLRGGNEQFF. V usage is TRBV7-2 and J usage is TRBJ2-1; the match to TRBD2 covers 7 bases. This CDR3 is 16 amino acids long. V lost 4 bases to trimming and J lost 7 bases; unmatched junction nucleotides: 13. From germline, CDR1 is SGHTA and CDR2 FQGNSA.

This clonotype was recorded many times. This rearrangement joins TRBV9 to TRBJ1-4; D uncertain. The CDR3 extends over 17 amino acids. Germline CDR1 is SGDLS and CDR2 is YYNGEE. With 0 bases removed from V and 0 bases from J, the gap between germline ends came to 12 bases. CDR3 sequence reads: CASSVAGHTATNEKLFF. The CDR3 bases are TGTGCCAGCAGCGTAGCCGGCCACACTGCAACTAATGAAAAACTGTTTTTT.

V and J are TRBV6-5 and TRBJ1-4, with 9 bases lining up with TRBD1. After removal of 2 bases from V and 2 bases from J, the junction contained 0 bases not matched to a gene. The CDR3 totals 15 residues. Germline loops: CDR1 MNHEY, CDR2 SVGAGI. Here the CDR3 DNA reads TGTGCCAGCAGTTACACAGGGGGCACTAATGAAAAACTGTTTTTT. It encodes CASSYTGGTNEKLFF.

This clonotype has a handful of counts. The genes are TRBV11-2 and TRBJ1-2; D remains unclear. V was trimmed by 0 bases and J by 4 bases, leaving 18 bases between them. CDR1 SGHAT and CDR2 FQNNGV come from the germline V gene. This CDR3 is 17 amino acids long. The CDR3 DNA reads TGTGCCAGCAGCTTAGATCTCGTAGCCGGAGCCTCCTATGGCTACACCTTC. This translates into CASSLDLVAGASYGYTF.

This clonotype was recorded at least ten times. The chain has TRBV9 and TRBJ2-5, with D possibly TRBD1 on 5 matching bases. Per the germline V gene, CDR1 is SGDLS and CDR2 is YYNGEE. This CDR3 region has 14 residues. Trimming removed 4 bases from V and 1 base from J, with 11 bases in between. The CDR3 loop is CASSFSQAQETQYF. The CDR3 DNA reads TGTGCCAGCAGCTTCTCACAGGCCCAAGAGACCCAGTACTTC. The full variable domain, rest sourced from reference TRBV9 and TRBJ2-5, is DSGVTQTPKHLITATGQRVTLRCSPRSGDLSVYWYQQSLDQGLQFLIQYYNGEERAKGNILERFSAQQFPDLHSELNLSSLELGDSALYFCASSFSQAQETQYFGPGTRLLVL.

At least ten counts were recorded for this clonotype. The CDR3 coding sequence is TGTGCCAGCAGCTTCACGGACAGCACTAATGAAAAACTGTTTTTT. It yields the protein CASSFTDSTNEKLFF. The genes are TRBV28 and TRBJ1-4, with D maybe TRBD1 (6 bases). Germline CDR1 and CDR2: MDHEN and SYDVKM. The germline V and J ends were trimmed by 6 bases and 2 bases, with 13 bases remaining between them. The CDR3 has 15 amino acids.

This clonotype was seen only a few times. The chain has TRBV18 and TRBJ1-2, with D perhaps TRBD1 (5 bases). This CDR3 comprises 13 residues. Deletions cut 5 bases from V and 8 bases from J, with 15 bases between. Germline CDR1 KGHSH, CDR2 LQKENI. This chain's CDR3 is CASSGDGFTGYTF. CDR3 in DNA: TGTGCCAGCTCAGGGGACGGATTTACGGGCTACACCTTC.

The table lists this clonotype with many counts. This rearrangement joins TRBV5-1 to TRBJ2-5; unclear D gene. The CDR3 consists of 15 residues. Germline loops: CDR1 SGHRS, CDR2 YFSETQ. V lost 0 bases, J lost 2 bases, and 11 bases lay in between. The CDR3 here is CASSLEGFRQETQYF. The DNA for the CDR3 is TGCGCCAGCAGCTTGGAGGGTTTCCGACAAGAGACCCAGTACTTC.

The J gene is TRBJ2-7, the V gene TRBV18; 11 positions match TRBD1. The germline CDR1 and CDR2 sequences are KGHSH and LQKENI. CDR3 size: 15 residues. V gave up 3 bases and J gave up 5 bases; unmatched junction bases: 6. CDR3 DNA: TGTGCCAGCTCACCTTCCGGGACAGGGGGTAACGAGCAGTACTTC. It is translated as CASSPSGTGGNEQYF.

There are a few counts of this clonotype. The J gene is TRBJ2-1, the V gene TRBV7-2; TRBD1 matches at 8 bases. The CDR3 contains 15 residues. After removal of 4 bases from V and 10 bases from J, the junction contained 12 bases not matched to a gene. The germline V gene encodes CDR1 SGHTA and CDR2 FQGNSA. The CDR3 DNA reads TGTGCCAGCAGCTCGACAAGGGGGACAGGAGAGGAGCAGTTCTTC. This translates into CASSSTRGTGEEQFF. Using reference TRBV7-2 and TRBJ2-1 for the parts outside the CDR3, the full variable domain is GAGVSQSPSNKVTEKGKDVELRCDPISGHTALYWYRQSLGQGLEFLIYFQGNSAPDKSGLPSDRFSAERTGGSVSTLTIQRTQQEDSAVYLCASSSTRGTGEEQFFGPGTRLTVL.